Detailed here is one T cell receptor beta chain. These data belong to a study of blood T cell repertoires in COVID-19. Per germline, CDR1 SGHRS and CDR2 YFSETQ. The CDR3 runs to 14 residues. V lost 5 bases and J lost 1, with 12 bases in between. Sequencing was performed with immunoSEQ multiplex PCR; in TCRdb, only in-frame clones are kept and a portion is missing. The table lists tens of thousands of clones, 75% to 90% of them singletons. The TCR sequence derives from a woman older than 75 with acute or convalescent COVID-19. The rearrangement links TRBV5-1 to TRBJ1-1; D might be TRBD1 (5 bases). Sequencing was done on a sample of peripheral blood. CDR3 region: CASSRDSSNTEAFF. The CDR3 DNA sequence: TGCGCCAGCAGTAGAGACAGCTCGAACACTGAAGCTTTCTTT.